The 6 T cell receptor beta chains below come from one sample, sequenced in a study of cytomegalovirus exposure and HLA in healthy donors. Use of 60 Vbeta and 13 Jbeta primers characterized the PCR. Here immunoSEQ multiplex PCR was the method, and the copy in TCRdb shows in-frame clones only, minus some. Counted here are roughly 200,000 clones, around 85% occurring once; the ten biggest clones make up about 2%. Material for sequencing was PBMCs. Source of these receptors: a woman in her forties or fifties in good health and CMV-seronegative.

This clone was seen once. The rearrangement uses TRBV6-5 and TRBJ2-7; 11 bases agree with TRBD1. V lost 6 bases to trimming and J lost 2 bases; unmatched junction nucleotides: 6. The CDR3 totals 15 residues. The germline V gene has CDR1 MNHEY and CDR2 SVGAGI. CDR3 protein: CASRSGTGGAYEQYF. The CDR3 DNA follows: TGTGCCAGCAGATCCGGGACAGGGGGTGCCTACGAGCAGTACTTC.

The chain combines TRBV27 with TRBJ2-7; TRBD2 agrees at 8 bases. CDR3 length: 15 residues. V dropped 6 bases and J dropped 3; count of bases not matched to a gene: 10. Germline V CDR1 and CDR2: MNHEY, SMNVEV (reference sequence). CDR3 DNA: TGTGCCAGCAGGCGCGGAGCTAGCGGGTTCTACGAGCAGTACTTC. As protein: CASRRGASGFYEQYF.

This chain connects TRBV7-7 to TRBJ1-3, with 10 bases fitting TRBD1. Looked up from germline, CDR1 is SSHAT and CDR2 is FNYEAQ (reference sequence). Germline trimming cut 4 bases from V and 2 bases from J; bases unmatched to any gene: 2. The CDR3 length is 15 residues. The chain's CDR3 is CASSSGTGAGNTIYF. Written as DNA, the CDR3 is TGTGCCAGCAGCTCCGGGACAGGGGCTGGAAACACCATATATTTT.

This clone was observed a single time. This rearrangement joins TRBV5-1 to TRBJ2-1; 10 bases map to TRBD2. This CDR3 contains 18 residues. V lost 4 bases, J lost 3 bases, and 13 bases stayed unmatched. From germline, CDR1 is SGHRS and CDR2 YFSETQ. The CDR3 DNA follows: TGCGCCAGCAGCGAACTAGCGGGATCATCGACAATCTACAATGAGCAGTTCTTC. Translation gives CASSELAGSSTIYNEQFF.

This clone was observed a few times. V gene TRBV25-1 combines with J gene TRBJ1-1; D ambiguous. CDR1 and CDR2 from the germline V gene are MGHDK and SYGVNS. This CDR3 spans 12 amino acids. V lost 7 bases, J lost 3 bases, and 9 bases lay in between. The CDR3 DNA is TGTGCCAGCAAATCACAGTACACTGAAGCTTTCTTT. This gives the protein CASKSQYTEAFF.

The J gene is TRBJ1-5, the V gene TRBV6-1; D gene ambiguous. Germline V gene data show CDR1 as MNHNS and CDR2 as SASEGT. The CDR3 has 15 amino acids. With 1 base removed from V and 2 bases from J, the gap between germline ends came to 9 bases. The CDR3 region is CASSEGRRGNQPQHF. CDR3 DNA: TGTGCCAGCAGTGAAGGCAGGAGGGGCAATCAGCCCCAGCATTTT.